Listed here are 2 T cell receptor beta chains from one sample, sequenced in a study of cytomegalovirus exposure and HLA in healthy donors. Vbeta (60) and Jbeta (13) primers were used in the PCR. The repertoire was sequenced with immunoSEQ multiplex PCR; TCRdb's copy has only in-frame clones and lacks some. The table shows around 120,000 clones, with around 76% occurring only once. The source material was PBMCs. These receptors were collected from a man in his 60s in good health and CMV-seropositive.

This rearrangement joins TRBV6-1 to TRBJ2-3; 9 nucleotides align to TRBD1. The CDR3 covers 16 residues. After removal of 2 bases from V and 4 bases from J, the junction contained 7 bases not matched to a gene. CDR1 MNHNS and CDR2 SASEGT come from the germline V gene. DNA of the CDR3: TGTGCCAGCAGTGAATTTGGGACAGGGCTTGCAGATACGCAGTATTTT. Translated: CASSEFGTGLADTQYF.

This sequence joins TRBV7-8 and TRBJ1-5, with TRBD1 as a possible D gene (5 bases). Germline CDR1 and CDR2: SGHVS and FQNEAQ. The V end was cut by 1 base, the J end by 7 bases, with 14 bases between. The CDR3 is 15 residues long. The CDR3 coding sequence is TGTGCCAGCAGCTTAGGAGTGGCGCAGGGCCAGCCCCAGCATTTT. Amino acids: CASSLGVAQGQPQHF.